The 13 T cell receptor beta chains presented below share a single source sample, sequenced in a study of identical twins (dated by TCRdb to 2016 to 2017). Library method: 5' RACE. These reads were obtained on an Illumina HiSeq 2000. TCRdb reran the public reads through fastp at Q25 and MiXCR, keeping productive beta chains. Duplicate CDR3 protein sequences are folded into a single record with the most common DNA and genes. The sample includes under 900,000 distinct CDR3 sequences, with roughly an eighth observed a single time. Around 1.5% of the sample lies in the top ten. This sample also appeared in a second study, on yellow fever vaccine responses in identical twins.

Sequenced material: PBMCs. Receptors originate from a woman aged 18-29 years in good health.

The V gene is TRBV28, the J gene TRBJ2-7; TRBD1 agrees at 7 bases. The germline CDR1 and CDR2 sequences are MDHEN and SYDVKM. The CDR3 has 14 residues. V dropped 4 bases and J dropped 4; count of bases not matched to a gene: 7. CDR3 in DNA: TGTGCCAGCAGTTCCGGGACAGTTTCATACGAGCAGTACGTC. Translation gives CASSSGTVSYEQYV.

This clonotype was recorded at least ten times. The chain couples TRBV10-3 to TRBJ1-2; 8 nucleotides match TRBD1. Losses at the gene ends were 0 bases for V and 6 bases for J; bases not matched to a gene: 3. The CDR3 loop spans 14 amino acids. Germline assignment: CDR1 ENHRY and CDR2 SYGVKD. In nucleotides, the CDR3 is TGTGCCATCAGTGAGTCGCAGGGGGCGCATGGCTACACCTTC. This codes for CAISESQGAHGYTF.

This clonotype was counted many times. The chain couples TRBV20-1 to TRBJ2-3; D gene ambiguous. This CDR3 spans 13 amino acids. Germline CDR1 DFQATT, CDR2 SNEGSKA (reference sequence). The V gene lost 3 bases and the J gene lost 2 bases, with 9 bases spanning the gap. The CDR3, as DNA: TGCAGTGCTAGCCTCGGAATCACAGATACGCAGTATTTT. This translates into CSASLGITDTQYF.

CDR3: CASSFSGSGETQYF. The CDR3 DNA sequence: TGTGCCAGCAGTTTTAGCGGGAGCGGGGAGACCCAGTACTTC. The chain combines TRBV7-2 with TRBJ2-5, with 9 bases identical to TRBD2. The CDR3 runs to 14 residues. In germline, CDR1 is SGHTA, CDR2 FQGNSA. V shed 6 bases and J 5 bases; nucleotides not matched to a gene: 7. Full variable domain (remainder filled in from reference TRBV7-2 and TRBJ2-5): GAGVSQSPSNKVTEKGKDVELRCDPISGHTALYWYRQSLGQGLEFLIYFQGNSAPDKSGLPSDRFSAERTGGSVSTLTIQRTQQEDSAVYLCASSFSGSGETQYFGPGTRLLVL.

The chain is built from TRBV6-1 and TRBJ1-2; D is unresolved. V was trimmed by 7 bases and J by 0 bases, leaving 12 bases between them. CDR1 MNHNS and CDR2 SASEGT come from the germline V gene. This CDR3 region has 14 residues. CDR3 amino acids: CASNNPGANYGYTF. Here the CDR3 DNA reads TGTGCCAGCAACAACCCGGGAGCTAACTATGGCTACACCTTC.

The V call is TRBV25-1, the J call TRBJ2-5; D not resolved. The germline V and J ends were trimmed by 1 base and 2 bases, with 5 bases remaining between them. There are 13 residues in the CDR3. Germline CDR1 reads MGHDK; CDR2 reads SYGVNS. CDR3 residues: CASSEWVQETQYF. CDR3 DNA: TGTGCCAGCAGTGAATGGGTTCAAGAGACCCAGTACTTC.

The chain is built from TRBV6-1 and TRBJ1-1, with 8 positions matching TRBD1. CDR1 and CDR2 (germline): MNHNS, SASEGT. The length of the CDR3 is 15 residues. Trimming cost V 5 bases and J 5 bases; bases outside gene matches: 10. CDR3 sequence: CASSRGQGVDTEAFF. CDR3 coding DNA: TGTGCCAGCAGTCGTGGACAGGGAGTAGATACTGAAGCTTTCTTT.

This clonotype has a count of ten or more. The chain carries TRBV7-8 and TRBJ1-5, with D possibly TRBD1 on 6 matching bases. The V and J ends lost 4 bases and 6 bases respectively, with 19 bases between them. The germline V gene has CDR1 SGHVS and CDR2 FQNEAQ. The CDR3 covers 16 residues. Here the CDR3 reads CASSWSRDISSQPQHF. CDR3 nucleotide sequence: TGTGCCAGCAGCTGGAGCCGGGACATATCTAGTCAGCCCCAGCATTTT.

In its sample, this clonotype was seen many times. V usage is TRBV10-3 and J usage is TRBJ1-3; D call uncertain. This CDR3 contains 13 residues. Germline values: CDR1 ENHRY, CDR2 SYGVKD. The V end lost 8 bases, the J end lost 4 bases, and 12 bases lay between the germline ends. DNA for the CDR3: TGTGCCATCGGCGAAGGGCCGGGAAACACCATATATTTT. Its protein product is CAIGEGPGNTIYF.

This clonotype was observed a handful of times. The V call is TRBV12-2, the J call TRBJ2-1; the tabulated D call, TRBD2, remains unverified against the DNA. TRBV12-2 is labeled a pseudogene. The CDR3 totals 16 residues. The CDR3 here is CASRLVPGLAIQCTFF. In DNA, the CDR3 is TGTGCAAGTCGCTTAGTTCCCGGACTAGCAATCCAATGTACGTTCTTC.

The chain has TRBV28 and TRBJ2-7; D call uncertain. The V and J ends lost 2 bases and 3 bases respectively, with 11 bases between them. This CDR3 spans 14 amino acids. Germline values: CDR1 MDHEN, CDR2 SYDVKM. For the CDR3, the DNA is TGTGCCAGCAGTTTAAGTTACCGTAACTACGAGCAGTACTTC. Its translation is CASSLSYRNYEQYF.

This clonotype was observed a handful of times. The rearrangement uses TRBV7-2 and TRBJ2-1, with TRBD1 matching over 7 bases. Germline values: CDR1 SGHTA, CDR2 FQGNSA. The V segment lost 6 bases and the J segment 12 bases; nucleotides outside the gene matches: 8. This CDR3 is built from 12 residues. The CDR3 DNA reads TGTGCCAGCAGACCATCAGGGGGACGGCAGTTCTTC. Amino acids: CASRPSGGRQFF.

This rearrangement joins TRBV3-1 to TRBJ2-5; tentatively, D is TRBD1 (6 bases). Germline CDR1 LGHDT, CDR2 YNNKEL (reference sequence). The germline V and J ends were trimmed by 0 bases and 4 bases, with 15 bases remaining between them. The CDR3 spans 16 residues. The CDR3 region is CASSQEGTPSRETQYF. CDR3 nucleotides: TGTGCCAGCAGCCAAGAAGGGACACCGTCGCGAGAGACCCAGTACTTC.